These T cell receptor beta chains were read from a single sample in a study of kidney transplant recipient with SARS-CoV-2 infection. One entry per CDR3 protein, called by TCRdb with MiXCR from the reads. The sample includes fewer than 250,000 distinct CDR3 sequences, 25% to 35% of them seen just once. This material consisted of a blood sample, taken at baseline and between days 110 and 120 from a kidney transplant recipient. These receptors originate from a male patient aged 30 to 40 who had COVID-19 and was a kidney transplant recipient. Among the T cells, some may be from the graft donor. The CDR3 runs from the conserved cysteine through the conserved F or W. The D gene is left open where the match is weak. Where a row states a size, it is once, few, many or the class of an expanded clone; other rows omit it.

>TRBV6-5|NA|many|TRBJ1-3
TGTGCCAGCAGGGGGGGGTGGGCTGGAAACACCATATATTTT
CASRGGWAGNTIYF
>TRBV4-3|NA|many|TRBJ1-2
TGCGCCAGCAGCCTGTGCAAAGGACGTCGAAAGACCTATGGCTACACCTTC
CASSLCKGRRKTYGYTF
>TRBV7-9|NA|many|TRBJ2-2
TGTGCCAGCAGCTTAGACGGGGCCAGCACCGGGGAGCTGTTTTTT
CASSLDGASTGELFF
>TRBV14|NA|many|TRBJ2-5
TGTGCCAGCAGCCCTGGGGTGGCGACTGGGGAGACCCAGTACTTC
CASSPGVATGETQYF
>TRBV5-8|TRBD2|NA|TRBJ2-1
TGTGCCAGCAGCTTAATAGTAACTAGCGGGGGGTCTAATGAGCAGTTCTTC
CASSLIVTSGGSNEQFF
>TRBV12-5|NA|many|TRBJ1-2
TGTGCTAGTGGTATGCGTAGTTTGCAGGGAAAGACCTATGGCTACACCTTC
CASGMRSLQGKTYGYTF
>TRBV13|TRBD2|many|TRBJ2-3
TGTGCCAGCAGCTCTCCGGGACTAGCGGGGTTTGCGCAGTATTTT
CASSSPGLAGFAQYF
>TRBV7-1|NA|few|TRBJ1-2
TGTGCCAGCAGCGCGGTAGTTCACGAGGGAAAGACCTATGGCTACGCCTTC
CASSAVVHEGKTYGYAF
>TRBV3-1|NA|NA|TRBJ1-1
TGTGCCAGCAGCAGATCATTTCCCATTTCAATTCACACTGAAGCTTTCTTT
CASSRSFPISIHTEAFF
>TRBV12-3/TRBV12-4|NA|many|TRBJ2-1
TGTGCCAGCAGTTTACTCGGCTTCCAGGGTGAGCAGTTCTTC
CASSLLGFQGEQFF
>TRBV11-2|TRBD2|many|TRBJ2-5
TGTGCCAGCAGCTTCCTCGGGACTAGCGGGATCCAAGAGACCCAGTACTTC
CASSFLGTSGIQETQYF
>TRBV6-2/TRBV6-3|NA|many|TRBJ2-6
TGTGCCAGCAGTTGGGCCTCTGGGGCCAACGTCCTGACTTTC
CASSWASGANVLTF
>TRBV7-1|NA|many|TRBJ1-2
TGTGCCAGCAGCATGGTATCTCACGAGGGAAAGACCTATGGCTACACCTTC
CASSMVSHEGKTYGYTF
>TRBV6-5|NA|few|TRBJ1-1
TGTGCCAGCAGGCCGGGACGGATGAACACTGAAGCTTTCTTT
CASRPGRMNTEAFF
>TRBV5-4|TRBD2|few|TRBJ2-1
TGTGCCAGCAGTAGCGGGGGGGCGGATGAGCAGTTCTTC
CASSSGGADEQFF
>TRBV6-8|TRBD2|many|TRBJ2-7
TGTGCCAGCACCGCGACTAGCGGGTACGAGCAGTACTTC
CASTATSGYEQYF
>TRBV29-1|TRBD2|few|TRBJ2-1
TGCAGCGTTGAAGATTACCCCGGGGCTAGCGGCTACAATGAGCAGTTCTTC
CSVEDYPGASGYNEQFF
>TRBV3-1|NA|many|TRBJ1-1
TGTGCCAGCAGCCAAGCTGGGGGCGCTGAAGCTTTCTTT
CASSQAGGAEAFF
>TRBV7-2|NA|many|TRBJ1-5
TGTGCCAGCAGCTTATCGACAGAAGGCAATCAGCCCCAGCATTTT
CASSLSTEGNQPQHF
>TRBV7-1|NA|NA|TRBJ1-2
TGTGCCAACAGCGTTAATGGTCACGAGGGAAAGACCTATGGCTACACCTTC
CANSVNGHEGKTYGYTF
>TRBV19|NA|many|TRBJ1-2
TGTGCCAGTATCCCCAGGAGGGTAGAAGATGGCTACACCTTC
CASIPRRVEDGYTF
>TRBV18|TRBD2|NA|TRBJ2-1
TGTGCCAGCTCCCCGGGGAGAGCGGGAGAGCAGCATGAGCAGTTCTTC
CASSPGRAGEQHEQFF
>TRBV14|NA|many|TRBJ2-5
TGTGCCAGCAGCCAGGTAGGGGAGACCCAGTACTTC
CASSQVGETQYF